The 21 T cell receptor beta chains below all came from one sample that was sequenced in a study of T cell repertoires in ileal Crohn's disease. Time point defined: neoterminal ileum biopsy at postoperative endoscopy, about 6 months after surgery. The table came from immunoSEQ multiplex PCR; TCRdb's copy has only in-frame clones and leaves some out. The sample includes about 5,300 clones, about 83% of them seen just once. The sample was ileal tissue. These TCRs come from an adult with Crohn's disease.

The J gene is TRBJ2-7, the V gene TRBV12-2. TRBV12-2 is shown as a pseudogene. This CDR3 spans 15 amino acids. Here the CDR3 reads CASRYRDGFSYEQYF. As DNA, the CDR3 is TGTGCAAGTCGCTACCGGGACGGCTTCTCCTACGAGCAGTACTTC.

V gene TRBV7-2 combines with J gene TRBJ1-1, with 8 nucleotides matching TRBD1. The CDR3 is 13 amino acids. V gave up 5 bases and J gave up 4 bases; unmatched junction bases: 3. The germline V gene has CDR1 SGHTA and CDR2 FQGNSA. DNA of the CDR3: TGTGCCAGCAGCCTAGGGACAGGCACTGAAGCTTTCTTT. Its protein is CASSLGTGTEAFF.

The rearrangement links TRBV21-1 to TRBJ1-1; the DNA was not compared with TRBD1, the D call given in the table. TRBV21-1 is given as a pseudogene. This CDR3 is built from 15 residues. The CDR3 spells CASRPTGGSDTEAFF. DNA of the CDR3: TGTGCCAGCAGGCCGACAGGGGGCTCGGACACTGAAGCTTTCTTT.

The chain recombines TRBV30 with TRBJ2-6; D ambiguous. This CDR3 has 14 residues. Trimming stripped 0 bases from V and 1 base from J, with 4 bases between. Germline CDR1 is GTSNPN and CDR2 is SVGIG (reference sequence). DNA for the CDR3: TGTGCCTGGAGTGTTCAGTCTGGGGCCAACGTCCTGACTTTC. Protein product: CAWSVQSGANVLTF.

The DNA for the CDR3 is TGTGCCAGCAGCTTCCAACAGGGCCTCACTGAAGCTTTCTTT. It specifies CASSFQQGLTEAFF. The chain combines TRBV5-6 with TRBJ1-1; TRBD1 might be the D (6 bases). Germline V lookup: CDR1 SGHDT, CDR2 YYEEEE. The CDR3 length is 14 residues. V shed 2 bases and J shed 4 bases, with 12 bases lying between them.

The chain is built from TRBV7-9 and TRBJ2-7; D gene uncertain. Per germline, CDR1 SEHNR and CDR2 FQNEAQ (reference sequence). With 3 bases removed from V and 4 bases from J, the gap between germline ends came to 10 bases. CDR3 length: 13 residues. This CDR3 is CASSFSDLYEQYF. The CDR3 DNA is TGTGCCAGCAGCTTCTCGGACCTTTACGAGCAGTACTTC.

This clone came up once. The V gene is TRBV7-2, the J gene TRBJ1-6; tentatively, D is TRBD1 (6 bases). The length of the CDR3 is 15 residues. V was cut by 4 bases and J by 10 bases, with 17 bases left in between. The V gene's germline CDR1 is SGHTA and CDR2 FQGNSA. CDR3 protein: CASSWVTGSGSPLHF. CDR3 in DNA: TGTGCCAGCAGCTGGGTCACAGGGAGCGGGTCACCCCTCCACTTT. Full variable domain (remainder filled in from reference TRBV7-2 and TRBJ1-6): GAGVSQSPSNKVTEKGKDVELRCDPISGHTALYWYRQSLGQGLEFLIYFQGNSAPDKSGLPSDRFSAERTGGSVSTLTIQRTQQEDSAVYLCASSWVTGSGSPLHFGNGTRLTVT.

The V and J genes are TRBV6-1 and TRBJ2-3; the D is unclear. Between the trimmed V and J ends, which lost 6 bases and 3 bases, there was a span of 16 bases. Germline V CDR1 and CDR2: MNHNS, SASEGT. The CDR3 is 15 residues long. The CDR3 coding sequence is TGTGCCAGCAGCACCACGTTTCAGGTGACAGATACGCAGTATTTT. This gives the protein CASSTTFQVTDTQYF.

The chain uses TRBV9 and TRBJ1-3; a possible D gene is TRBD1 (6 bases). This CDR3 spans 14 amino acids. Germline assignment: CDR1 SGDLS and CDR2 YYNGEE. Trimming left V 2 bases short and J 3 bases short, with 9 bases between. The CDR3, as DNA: TGTGCCAGCAGCGTCCAGGGGTATGGAAACACCATATATTTT. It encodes CASSVQGYGNTIYF.

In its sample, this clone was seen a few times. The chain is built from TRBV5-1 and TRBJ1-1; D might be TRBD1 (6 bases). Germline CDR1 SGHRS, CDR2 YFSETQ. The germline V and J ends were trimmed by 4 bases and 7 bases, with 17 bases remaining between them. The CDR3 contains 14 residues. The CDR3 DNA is TGCGCCAGCAGCAGGCCAAGTGGAGGGGGTGAAGCTTTCTTT. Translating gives CASSRPSGGGEAFF.

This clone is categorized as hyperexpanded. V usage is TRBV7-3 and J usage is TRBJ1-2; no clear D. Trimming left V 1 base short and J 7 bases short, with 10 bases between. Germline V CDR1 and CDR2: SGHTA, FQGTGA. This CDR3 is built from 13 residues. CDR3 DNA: TGTGCCAGCAGCTTAAGCGGGGTATCTGGCTACACCTTC. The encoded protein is CASSLSGVSGYTF. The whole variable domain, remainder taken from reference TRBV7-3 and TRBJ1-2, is GAGVSQTPSNKVTEKGKYVELRCDPISGHTALYWYRQSLGQGPEFLIYFQGTGAADDSGLPNDRFFAVRPEGSVSTLKIQRTERGDSAVYLCASSLSGVSGYTFGSGTRLTVV.

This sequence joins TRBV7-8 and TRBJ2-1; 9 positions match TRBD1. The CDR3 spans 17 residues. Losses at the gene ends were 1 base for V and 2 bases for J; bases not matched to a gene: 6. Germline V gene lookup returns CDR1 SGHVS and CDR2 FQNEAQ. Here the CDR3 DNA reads TGTGCCAGCAGCTTAGAGGGGAGGGACAGGGCCTACAATGAGCAGTTCTTC. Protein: CASSLEGRDRAYNEQFF. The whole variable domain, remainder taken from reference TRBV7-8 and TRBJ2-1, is GAGVSQSPRYKVAKRGQDVALRCDPISGHVSLFWYQQALGQGPEFLTYFQNEAQLDKSGLPSDRFFAERPEGSVSTLKIQRTQQEDSAVYLCASSLEGRDRAYNEQFFGPGTRLTVL.

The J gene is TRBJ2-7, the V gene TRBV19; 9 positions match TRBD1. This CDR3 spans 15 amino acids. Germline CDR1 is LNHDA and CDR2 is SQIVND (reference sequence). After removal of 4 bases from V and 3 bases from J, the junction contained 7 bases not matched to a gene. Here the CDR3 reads CASSTLGQGIYEQYF. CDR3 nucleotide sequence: TGTGCCAGTAGTACACTAGGACAGGGGATCTACGAGCAGTACTTC.

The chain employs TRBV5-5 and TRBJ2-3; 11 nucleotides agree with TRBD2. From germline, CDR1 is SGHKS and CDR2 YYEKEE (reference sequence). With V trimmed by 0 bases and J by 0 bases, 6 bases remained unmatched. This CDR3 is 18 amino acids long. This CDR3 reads CASSLALAGGSSTDTQYF. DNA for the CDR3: TGTGCCAGCAGCTTGGCCCTAGCGGGGGGCTCTAGCACAGATACGCAGTATTTT.

The CDR3: CALDRGSTEAFF. CDR3 nucleotides: TGTGCTTTGGACAGGGGAAGCACTGAAGCTTTCTTT. The chain has TRBV2 and TRBJ1-1; 9 positions match TRBD1. This CDR3 is built from 12 residues. Germline V gene sequence: CDR1 SNHLY, CDR2 FYNNEI.

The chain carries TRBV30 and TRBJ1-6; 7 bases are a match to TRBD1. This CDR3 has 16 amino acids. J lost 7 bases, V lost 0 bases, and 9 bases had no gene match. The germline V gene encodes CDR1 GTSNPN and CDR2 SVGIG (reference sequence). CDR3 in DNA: TGTGCCTGGAGTGTAGGGGGCACGCCAGTGAATTCACCCCTCCACTTT. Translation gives CAWSVGGTPVNSPLHF.

The CDR3 here is CASSLRAGTDTEAFF. Written as DNA, the CDR3 is TGTGCCAGCAGCTTACGGGCAGGGACGGACACTGAAGCTTTCTTT. The chain is built from TRBV7-3 and TRBJ1-1; tentative D call: TRBD1 (5 bases). Trimming cost V 2 bases and J 3 bases, with 13 bases left between them. Looked up from germline, CDR1 is SGHTA and CDR2 is FQGTGA. The CDR3 spans 15 residues. Using reference TRBV7-3 and TRBJ1-1 for the parts outside the CDR3, the full variable domain is GAGVSQTPSNKVTEKGKYVELRCDPISGHTALYWYRQSLGQGPEFLIYFQGTGAADDSGLPNDRFFAVRPEGSVSTLKIQRTERGDSAVYLCASSLRAGTDTEAFFGQGTRLTVV.

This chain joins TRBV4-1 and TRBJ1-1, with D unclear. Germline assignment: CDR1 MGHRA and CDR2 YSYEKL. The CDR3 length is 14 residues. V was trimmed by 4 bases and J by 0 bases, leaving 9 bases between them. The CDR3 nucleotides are TGCGCCAGCAGCCCCATCACAATGAACACTGAAGCTTTCTTT. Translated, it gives CASSPITMNTEAFF.

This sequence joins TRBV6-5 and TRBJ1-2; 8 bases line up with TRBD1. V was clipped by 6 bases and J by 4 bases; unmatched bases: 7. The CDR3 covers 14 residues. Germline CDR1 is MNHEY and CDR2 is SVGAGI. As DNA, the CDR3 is TGTGCCAGCAGATTAGGACAGGGCGTCTATGGCTACACCTTC. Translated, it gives CASRLGQGVYGYTF.

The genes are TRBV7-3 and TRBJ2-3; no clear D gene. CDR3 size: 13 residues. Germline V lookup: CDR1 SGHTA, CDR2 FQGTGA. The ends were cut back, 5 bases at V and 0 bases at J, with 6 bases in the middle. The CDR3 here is CASSRYSTDTQYF. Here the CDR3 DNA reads TGTGCCAGCAGCCGTTACAGCACAGATACGCAGTATTTT.

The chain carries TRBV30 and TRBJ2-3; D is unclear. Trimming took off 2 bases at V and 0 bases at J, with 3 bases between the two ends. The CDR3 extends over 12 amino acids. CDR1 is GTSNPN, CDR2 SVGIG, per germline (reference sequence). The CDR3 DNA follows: TGTGCCTGGAGTACCAGCACAGATACGCAGTATTTT. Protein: CAWSTSTDTQYF.